The next 31 T cell receptor beta chains were all read from a single sample in a study of CD8+ T cells in alopecia areata. Extracted from the samples, RNA was reverse transcribed into cDNA to serve as the sequencing template. Sequencing was performed with immunoSEQ multiplex PCR; in TCRdb, only in-frame clones are kept and a portion is missing. The sample records approximately 210,000 clones, roughly three fifths being singletons. Treatment in this sample: oral pan-JAK inhibitor, 5-10 mg twice daily. Sequenced here: CD4+ T cells sorted from blood, sampled around week 44, from a patient treated with tofacitinib. The receptors were gathered from a human donor with alopecia areata.

The chain uses TRBV4-1 and TRBJ1-4; D is uncertain. V was pared by 3 bases and J by 0 bases, with 8 bases between. Germline V gene lookup returns CDR1 MGHRA and CDR2 YSYEKL. The CDR3 runs 15 residues. The CDR3: CASSQLGATNEKLFF. In nucleotides, the CDR3 is TGCGCCAGCAGCCAGCTCGGGGCAACTAATGAAAAACTGTTTTTT.

This clone was found a few times. The CDR3: CASSKYLTSRGNEQFF. CDR3 nucleotides: TGTGCCAGCAGCAAATACCTGACTAGCAGAGGGAATGAGCAGTTCTTC. J is TRBJ2-1 and V is TRBV21-1; TRBD2 reflects the table's D call only, with no check against the DNA. TRBV21-1 constitutes a pseudogene. There are 16 residues in the CDR3.

The V and J genes are TRBV25-1 and TRBJ1-6, with 9 bases that match TRBD1. J lost 3 bases, V lost 4 bases, and 10 bases had no gene match. The CDR3 has 18 amino acids. Germline V gene data show CDR1 as MGHDK and CDR2 as SYGVNS. CDR3 DNA sequence: TGTGCCAGCAGTGCCCAACCGGGACAGGGCGTCTATAATTCACCCCTCCACTTT. Translation gives CASSAQPGQGVYNSPLHF.

The J gene is TRBJ2-1, the V gene TRBV30, with D hard to call. V lost 5 bases to trimming and J lost 4 bases, with 12 bases between them. In germline, CDR1 is GTSNPN, CDR2 SVGIG (reference sequence). The CDR3 is 13 amino acids. The CDR3 region is CAWQRTNYNEQFF. CDR3 DNA sequence: TGTGCCTGGCAGAGAACTAATTACAATGAGCAGTTCTTC.

The count of this clone is one. One base away lies a much larger clone, so this may be a sequencing read error. Other DNA sequences of this sample code for an identical CDR3. This chain uses TRBV7-3 with TRBJ2-3; D not resolved. Trimming removed 3 bases at V and 1 base at J, with 2 bases between. The germline gives CDR1 SGHTA, CDR2 FQGTGA. This CDR3 contains 12 residues. As DNA, the CDR3 is TGTGCCAGCAGCTTCGGCACAGATACGCAGTATTTT. Translation gives CASSFGTDTQYF.

The sample holds a few counts of this clone. CDR3 sequence (DNA): TGTGCCAGCAGTGTGACCAATTCACCCCTCCACTTT. As protein: CASSVTNSPLHF. This chain links TRBV2 with TRBJ1-6; D call uncertain. Per the germline V gene, CDR1 is SNHLY and CDR2 is FYNNEI. Trimming took off 4 bases at V and 7 bases at J, with 5 bases between the two ends. The CDR3 contains 12 residues. Supplemented by reference TRBV2 and TRBJ1-6, the full variable domain reads EPEVTQTPSHQVTQMGQEVILRCVPISNHLYFYWYRQILGQKVEFLVSFYNNEISEKSEIFDDQFSVERPDGSNFTLKIRSTKLEDSAMYFCASSVTNSPLHFGNGTRLTVT.

This chain uses TRBV29-1 with TRBJ2-7, with no clear D. Germline V gene sequence: CDR1 SQVTM, CDR2 ANQGSEA. V was clipped by 4 bases and J by 2 bases, with 9 bases between them. The CDR3 spans 12 residues. The CDR3: CSVGLAAYEQYF. The CDR3 DNA follows: TGCAGCGTTGGCTTGGCAGCCTACGAGCAGTACTTC.

The chain employs TRBV29-1 and TRBJ2-3; D is perhaps TRBD2 (7 bases). CDR1 is SQVTM and CDR2 is ANQGSEA in the germline V gene. V was trimmed by 4 bases and J by 2 bases, leaving 16 bases between them. This CDR3 spans 15 amino acids. The CDR3 sequence: CSVGLGGPYTDTQYF. CDR3 coding DNA: TGCAGCGTTGGTCTGGGGGGGCCCTACACAGATACGCAGTATTTT.

This sequence joins TRBV19 and TRBJ1-1, with 8 bases lining up with TRBD1. After removal of 5 bases from V and 4 bases from J, the junction contained 6 bases not matched to a gene. The CDR3 is 14 residues long. The V gene's germline CDR1 is LNHDA and CDR2 SQIVND (reference sequence). CDR3 residues: CASSSGQGGTEAFF. CDR3 nucleotides: TGTGCCAGTAGTTCCGGACAGGGCGGCACTGAAGCTTTCTTT. Complete variable domain (other parts from reference TRBV19 and TRBJ1-1): DGGITQSPKYLFRKEGQNVTLSCEQNLNHDAMYWYRQDPGQGLRLIYYSQIVNDFQKGDIAEGYSVSREKKESFPLTVTSAQKNPTAFYLCASSSGQGGTEAFFGQGTRLTVV.

The chain couples TRBV11-3 to TRBJ1-1, with 8 bases that match TRBD1. The CDR3 runs to 13 residues. The trim removed 6 bases at V and 4 bases at J, leaving 4 bases unmatched. The germline CDR1 and CDR2 sequences are SGHNT and YENEEA. The CDR3: CASSGQGGTEAFF. The CDR3 DNA reads TGTGCCAGCAGTGGACAGGGTGGCACTGAAGCTTTCTTT.

V and J are TRBV29-1 and TRBJ1-1; D call uncertain. The CDR3 is 11 amino acids. Deletions cut 3 bases from V and 5 bases from J, with 7 bases between. The germline gives CDR1 SQVTM, CDR2 ANQGSEA. CDR3 amino acids: CSVELATEAFF. The CDR3 nucleotides read TGCAGCGTTGAGTTAGCAACTGAAGCTTTCTTT.

The rearrangement links TRBV5-1 to TRBJ2-3; 8 bases line up with TRBD2. V gave up 4 bases and J gave up 4 bases; unmatched junction bases: 8. Germline-derived CDR1 and CDR2 are SGHRS and YFSETQ. The CDR3 spans 15 residues. This chain's CDR3 is CASSLSGASADTQYF. The CDR3 nucleotides are TGCGCCAGCAGCCTTAGCGGGGCGAGCGCAGATACGCAGTATTTT. Drawing the rest from reference TRBV5-1 and TRBJ2-3, the complete variable domain is KAGVTQTPRYLIKTRGQQVTLSCSPISGHRSVSWYQQTPGQGLQFLFEYFSETQRNKGNFPGRFSGRQFSNSRSEMNVSTLELGDSALYLCASSLSGASADTQYFGPGTRLTVL.

This clone was observed once. The rearrangement uses TRBV2 and TRBJ2-7; D gene unclear. CDR1 and CDR2 (germline): SNHLY, FYNNEI. V gave up 6 bases and J gave up 1 base, with 19 bases separating them. The CDR3 covers 16 residues. The CDR3 loop reads CASRYVFGPRSYEQYF. In DNA form, the CDR3 reads TGTGCCAGCAGATACGTTTTCGGACCTCGGTCCTACGAGCAGTACTTC.

The V gene is TRBV11-2, the J gene TRBJ1-2; 12 nucleotides agree with TRBD1. The V and J ends lost 5 bases and 7 bases, in that order; junction bases with no gene match: 8. The CDR3 runs to 15 residues. From germline, CDR1 is SGHAT and CDR2 FQNNGV. CDR3 in DNA: TGTGCCAGCAGCCCCCAGGGACAGGGGGCCATTGGCTACACCTTC. Its protein product is CASSPQGQGAIGYTF.

V and J are TRBV30 and TRBJ1-6, with TRBD1 matching over 8 bases. V was pared by 4 bases and J by 9 bases, with 8 bases of the junction left unmatched. The CDR3 is made up of 14 amino acids. Per germline, CDR1 GTSNPN and CDR2 SVGIG (reference sequence). DNA of the CDR3: TGTGCCTGGATCCTCCAGGGGGCGAGTTCACCCCTCCACTTT. This codes for CAWILQGASSPLHF.

Here the CDR3 DNA reads TGTGCCAGCAGCCCCGGGTCGGGGACGGGAAATTACGAGCAGTACTTC. Its protein is CASSPGSGTGNYEQYF. This chain links TRBV11-2 with TRBJ2-7; either TRBD1 or TRBD2 may supply D (5 bases each). Germline V gives CDR1 SGHAT, CDR2 FQNNGV. Trimming removed 5 bases at V and 4 bases at J, with 21 bases between. The CDR3 runs to 16 residues.

In this sample, this clone turned up a few times. This chain connects TRBV5-6 to TRBJ1-2; 9 bases align to TRBD1. Germline CDR1 is SGHDT and CDR2 is YYEEEE. The V segment lost 4 bases and the J segment 6 bases; nucleotides outside the gene matches: 4. The CDR3 contains 13 residues. CDR3 region: CASSDTGGNGYTF. DNA of the CDR3: TGTGCCAGCAGCGATACAGGGGGCAATGGCTACACCTTC.

The V call is TRBV29-1, the J call TRBJ2-7; D could derive from TRBD1 or TRBD2 (6 bases each). This CDR3 has 12 amino acids. V was trimmed by 4 bases and J by 3 bases, leaving 10 bases between them. CDR1 is SQVTM, CDR2 ANQGSEA, per germline. CDR3 protein: CSVGEGGYEQYF. CDR3 DNA sequence: TGCAGCGTTGGTGAGGGGGGCTACGAGCAGTACTTC.

The chain carries TRBV7-3 and TRBJ2-6, with TRBD2 matching over 11 bases. This CDR3 is built from 18 residues. CDR1 SGHTA and CDR2 FQGTGA come from the germline V gene. The V gene end was trimmed by 5 bases and the J gene end by 0 bases; junction bases not matched to a gene: 6. The CDR3 region is CASSPTSGANSGANVLTF. In DNA, the CDR3 is TGTGCCAGCAGCCCGACTAGCGGGGCGAACTCTGGGGCCAACGTCCTGACTTTC.

This clone came up a few times. Additional DNA sequences in this sample encode the identical CDR3. The chain recombines TRBV29-1 with TRBJ2-2; 8 bases are a match to TRBD1. V trimming: 1 base; J trimming: 2 bases; junction bases outside the gene matches: 3. The CDR3 consists of 15 residues. Germline lookup yields CDR1 SQVTM and CDR2 ANQGSEA. The CDR3 protein is CSVEGQGANTGELFF. CDR3 DNA: TGCAGCGTTGAAGGCCAGGGGGCAAACACCGGGGAGCTGTTTTTT.

This clone turned up a few times. V is TRBV29-1 and J is TRBJ2-7; 7 nucleotides line up with TRBD1. Trimming at V came to 7 bases and at J to 4 bases, leaving 10 bases not matched to a gene. From germline, CDR1 is SQVTM and CDR2 ANQGSEA. CDR3 size: 13 residues. In nucleotides, the CDR3 is TGCAGCGCCAAGCTAACAGGGGAGTACGAGCAGTACTTC. Protein: CSAKLTGEYEQYF.

CDR3 in amino acids: CSVGGRARDTEAFF. CDR3 bases: TGCAGCGTTGGGGGACGGGCGAGGGACACTGAAGCTTTCTTT. The V gene is TRBV29-1, the J gene TRBJ1-1, with D possibly being TRBD1 (5 bases). V lost 4 bases and J lost 3, with 15 bases in between. This CDR3 is 14 amino acids long. Germline V CDR1 and CDR2: SQVTM, ANQGSEA.

The CDR3: CASNRGIDQPQHF. The DNA of the CDR3 is TGTGCCAGCAACAGGGGTATAGATCAGCCCCAGCATTTT. V is TRBV2 and J is TRBJ1-5; TRBD1 matches at 7 bases. Germline V gene data show CDR1 as SNHLY and CDR2 as FYNNEI. V was clipped by 7 bases and J by 5 bases; unmatched bases: 5. The CDR3 covers 13 residues.

This clone was detected a few times. CDR3: CASSQEFTGGRAGELFF. The CDR3 DNA reads TGCGCCAGCAGCCAAGAGTTCACGGGGGGCAGGGCCGGGGAGCTGTTTTTT. The chain combines TRBV4-3 with TRBJ2-2, with D possibly being TRBD2 (7 bases). Per germline, CDR1 LGHNA and CDR2 YSLEER. The CDR3 consists of 17 residues. V was shortened by 0 bases and J by 6 bases, with 17 bases between the two germline ends.

J is TRBJ2-5 and V is TRBV5-1; D may be TRBD1 (7 bases). This CDR3 has 14 residues. V lost 6 bases and J 2 bases, leaving 14 bases between the germline ends. Per the germline V gene, CDR1 is SGHRS and CDR2 is YFSETQ. DNA for the CDR3: TGCGCCAGCAATTTGGCGGGACAGCAAGAGACCCAGTACTTC. It encodes CASNLAGQQETQYF.

In its sample, this clone was seen many times. J is TRBJ2-3 and V is TRBV7-2, with 7 bases fitting TRBD2. Looked up from germline, CDR1 is SGHTA and CDR2 is FQGNSA. V shed 4 bases, J shed 3 bases, and the junction held 7 bases outside the gene matches. The CDR3 consists of 15 residues. CDR3 sequence reads: CASSSQSGETDTQYF. In DNA, the CDR3 is TGTGCCAGCAGCTCACAGAGCGGGGAGACAGATACGCAGTATTTT.

V usage is TRBV7-6 and J usage is TRBJ2-7; TRBD2 agrees at 8 bases. V was clipped by 4 bases and J by 4 bases; unmatched bases: 12. The CDR3 runs 16 residues. Germline V lookup: CDR1 SGHVS, CDR2 FNYEAQ. CDR3 in amino acids: CASSSRVAGKGYEQYF. Here the CDR3 DNA reads TGTGCCAGCAGCTCCCGGGTAGCGGGGAAAGGGTACGAGCAGTACTTC.

The rearrangement uses TRBV9 and TRBJ1-4; D not certain. Trimming pared 0 bases from V and 4 bases from J, leaving 7 bases between. CDR1 and CDR2 (germline): SGDLS, YYNGEE. This CDR3 is built from 14 residues. DNA for the CDR3: TGTGCCAGCAGCGTAGGGGCGGATAATGAAAAACTGTTTTTT. It translates to CASSVGADNEKLFF.

The chain is built from TRBV18 and TRBJ1-6; D remains ambiguous. The CDR3 runs to 14 residues. Germline-derived CDR1 and CDR2 are KGHSH and LQKENI. The germline V and J ends were trimmed by 3 bases and 7 bases, with 10 bases remaining between them. CDR3 protein: CASSPREKNSPLHF. CDR3 coding DNA: TGTGCCAGCTCACCCCGCGAGAAGAATTCACCCCTCCACTTT. Combining the CDR3 with reference TRBV18 and TRBJ1-6 gives the whole variable domain NAGVMQNPRHLVRRRGQEARLRCSPMKGHSHVYWYRQLPEEGLKFMVYLQKENIIDESGMPKERFSAEFPKEGPSILRIQQVVRGDSAAYFCASSPREKNSPLHFGNGTRLTVT.

This chain joins TRBV23-1 and TRBJ1-2; a weak D match, TRBD1 (5 bases). TRBV23-1 is identified as an open reading frame with a role that is uncertain. The ends were cut back, 3 bases at V and 4 bases at J, with 9 bases in the middle. The CDR3 consists of 13 residues. This CDR3 is CASSQDTSYGYTF. The CDR3 DNA reads as TGCGCCAGCAGTCAGGACACTTCCTATGGCTACACCTTC.

The chain joins TRBV4-3 to TRBJ2-2; D gene uncertain. The germline V gene has CDR1 LGHNA and CDR2 YSLEER. The CDR3 runs to 15 residues. V was clipped by 3 bases and J by 3 bases, with 11 bases between them. The CDR3 DNA sequence: TGCGCCAGCAGCCAGGAGACGGTTTACACCGGGGAGCTGTTTTTT. Translation: CASSQETVYTGELFF.